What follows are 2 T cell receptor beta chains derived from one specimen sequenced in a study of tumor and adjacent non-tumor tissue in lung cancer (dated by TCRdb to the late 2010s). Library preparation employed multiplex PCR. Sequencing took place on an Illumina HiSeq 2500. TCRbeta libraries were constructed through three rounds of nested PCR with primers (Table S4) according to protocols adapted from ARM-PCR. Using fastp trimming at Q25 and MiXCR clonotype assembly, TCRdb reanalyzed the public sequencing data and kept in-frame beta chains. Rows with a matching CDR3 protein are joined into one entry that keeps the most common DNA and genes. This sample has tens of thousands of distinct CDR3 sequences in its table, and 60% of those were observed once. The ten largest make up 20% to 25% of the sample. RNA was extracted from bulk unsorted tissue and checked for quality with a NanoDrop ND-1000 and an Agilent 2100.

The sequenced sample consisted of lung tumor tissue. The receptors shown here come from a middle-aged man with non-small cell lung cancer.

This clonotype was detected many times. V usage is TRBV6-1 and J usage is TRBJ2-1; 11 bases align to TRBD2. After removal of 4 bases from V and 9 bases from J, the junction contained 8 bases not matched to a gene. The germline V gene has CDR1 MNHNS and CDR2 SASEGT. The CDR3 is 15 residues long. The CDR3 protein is CASSATSGTRTEQFF. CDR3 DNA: TGTGCCAGCAGTGCGACTAGCGGGACCCGCACTGAGCAGTTCTTC.

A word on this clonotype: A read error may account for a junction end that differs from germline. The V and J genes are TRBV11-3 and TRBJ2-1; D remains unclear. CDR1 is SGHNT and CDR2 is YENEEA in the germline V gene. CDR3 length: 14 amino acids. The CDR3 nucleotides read TGTGCCAGCAGCTTAGAATGGGCCTATAATGAGCAGTTCTTC. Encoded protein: CASSLEWAYNEQFF.